The clone carrying this T cell receptor (beta chain) was counted a single time. This record belongs to a study of PD-L1 blockade in urothelial cancer. Background on the study: Median T cell yield from blood was fewer than 150,000.

This CDR3 contains 11 residues. Between the trimmed V and J ends, which lost 5 bases and 4 bases, there was a span of 5 bases. Germline V gene data show CDR1 as LNHNV and CDR2 as YYDKDF (reference sequence). Clones were read by immunoSEQ multiplex PCR, and TCRdb kept only the in-frame ones, dropping some. The sample has about 120,000 clones, more than 85% seen once. Documented time point: peripheral blood 6 weeks after treatment start. This specimen consisted of PBMCs, obtained around atezolizumab (anti-PD-L1) treatment. The chain uses TRBV15 and TRBJ1-2; D ambiguous. This receptor was identified in a man between 60 and 75 years old with urothelial cancer. The CDR3 sequence is CATSFSYGYTF. CDR3 DNA: TGTGCCACCAGCTTTAGCTATGGCTACACCTTC.